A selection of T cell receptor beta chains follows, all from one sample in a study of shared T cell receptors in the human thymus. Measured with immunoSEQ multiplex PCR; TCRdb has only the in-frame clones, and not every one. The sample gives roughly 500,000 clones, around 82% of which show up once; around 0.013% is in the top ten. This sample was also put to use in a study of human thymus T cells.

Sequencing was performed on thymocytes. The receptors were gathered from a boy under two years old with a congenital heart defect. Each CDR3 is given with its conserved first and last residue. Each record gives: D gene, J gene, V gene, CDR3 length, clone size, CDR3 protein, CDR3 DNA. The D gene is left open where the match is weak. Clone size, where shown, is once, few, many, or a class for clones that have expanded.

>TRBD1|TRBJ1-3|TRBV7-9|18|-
CASSPTPNRGSYGNTIYF
TGTGCCAGCAGCCCAACACCAAACAGGGGTTCTTATGGAAACACCATATATTTT
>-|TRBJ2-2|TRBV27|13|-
CASYQLGAGELFF
TGTGCCAGCTACCAGCTAGGGGCTGGGGAGCTGTTTTTT
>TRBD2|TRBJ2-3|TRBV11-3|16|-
CASSLPTSGSTDTQYF
TGTGCCAGCAGCTTGCCGACTAGCGGGAGCACAGATACGCAGTATTTT
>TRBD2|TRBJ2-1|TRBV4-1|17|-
CASIGASTSGRRNEQFF
TGCGCCAGCATAGGGGCCTCGACTAGCGGGAGGCGCAATGAGCAGTTCTTC
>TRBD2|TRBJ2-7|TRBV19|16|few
CASSIGEREGTHEQYF
TGTGCCAGTAGTATAGGGGAGCGGGAGGGGACCCACGAGCAGTACTTC
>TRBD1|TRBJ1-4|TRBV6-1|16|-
CASSGPRSQGVRKLFF
TGTGCCAGCAGTGGACCCCGAAGCCAGGGGGTCCGGAAACTGTTTTTT
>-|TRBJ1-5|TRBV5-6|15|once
CASSLSLNQRQPQHF
TGTGCCAGCAGCTTGAGTCTCAATCAGCGGCAGCCCCAGCATTTT
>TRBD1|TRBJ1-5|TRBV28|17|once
CASSFPHHRGSNQPQHF
TGTGCCAGCAGTTTCCCTCATCACAGGGGGAGCAATCAGCCCCAGCATTTT
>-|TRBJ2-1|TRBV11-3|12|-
CASASPRGEQFF
TGTGCCAGCGCCTCCCCCCGGGGTGAGCAGTTCTTC
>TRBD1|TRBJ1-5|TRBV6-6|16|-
CASSYRQGACNQPQHF
TGTGCCAGCAGTTACCGGCAGGGGGCATGCAATCAGCCCCAGCATTTT
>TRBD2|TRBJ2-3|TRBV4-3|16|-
CASSPSKREFTDTQYF
TGCGCCAGCAGCCCGAGCAAGCGGGAGTTTACAGATACGCAGTATTTT
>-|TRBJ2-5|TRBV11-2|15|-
CASSSGLDVRETQYF
TGTGCCAGCAGCTCGGGACTCGATGTCCGGGAGACCCAGTACTTC
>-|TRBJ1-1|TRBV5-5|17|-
CASSSTGTWGPNTEAFF
TGTGCCAGCAGTTCTACAGGGACCTGGGGGCCGAACACTGAAGCTTTCTTT
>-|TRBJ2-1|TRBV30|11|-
CAWSGGSEQFF
TGTGCCTGGAGTGGAGGGAGTGAGCAGTTCTTC
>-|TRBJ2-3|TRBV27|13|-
CASSLASTDTQYF
TGTGCCAGCAGTTTGGCCAGCACAGATACGCAGTATTTT
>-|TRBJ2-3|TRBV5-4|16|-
CASSTSGAQDTDTQYF
TGTGCCAGCAGCACTTCTGGGGCACAGGACACAGATACGCAGTATTTT
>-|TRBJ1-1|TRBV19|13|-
CASGTAANTEAFF
TGTGCCAGTGGCACAGCAGCGAACACTGAAGCTTTCTTT
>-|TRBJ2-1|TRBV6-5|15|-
CASSYRGSSYNEQFF
TGTGCCAGCAGTTACAGGGGAAGCTCCTACAATGAGCAGTTCTTC
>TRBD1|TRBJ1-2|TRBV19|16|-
CASSIDLRQGLYGYTF
TGTGCCAGTAGTATAGATCTCCGACAGGGGCTCTATGGCTACACCTTC
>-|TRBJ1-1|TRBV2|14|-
CASSALGGGCEAFF
TGTGCCAGCAGTGCCCTGGGAGGGGGGTGTGAAGCTTTCTTT
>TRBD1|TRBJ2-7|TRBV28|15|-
CASRGTGWEFYEQYF
TGTGCCAGCAGGGGGACAGGGTGGGAATTCTACGAGCAGTACTTC
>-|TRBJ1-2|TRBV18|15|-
CASSPGTNSLYGYTF
TGTGCCAGCTCACCCGGGACAAACAGCCTCTATGGCTACACCTTC
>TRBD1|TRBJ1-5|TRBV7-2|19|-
CASSQIPGQGSHSNQPQHF
TGTGCCAGCAGCCAAATACCCGGACAGGGGTCACATAGCAATCAGCCCCAGCATTTT
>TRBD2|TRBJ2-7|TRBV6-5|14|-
CASSNSGSHCEQYF
TGTGCCAGCAGTAACAGCGGGAGTCACTGCGAGCAGTACTTC
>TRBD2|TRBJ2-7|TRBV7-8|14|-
CASSRGLAGGEQYF
TGTGCCAGCAGCCGGGGACTAGCGGGAGGCGAGCAGTACTTC
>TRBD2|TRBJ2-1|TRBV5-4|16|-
CASSFPREETYNEQFF
TGTGCCAGCAGCTTCCCCCGGGAGGAAACCTACAATGAGCAGTTCTTC
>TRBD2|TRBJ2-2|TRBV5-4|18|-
CASSAAGTSGRIAGELFF
TGTGCCAGCAGCGCCGCCGGGACTAGCGGGAGAATCGCCGGGGAGCTGTTTTTT
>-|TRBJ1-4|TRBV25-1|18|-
CASSRRRQDESVDEKLFF
TGTGCCAGCAGTCGAAGACGGCAGGATGAGTCGGTAGATGAAAAACTGTTTTTT
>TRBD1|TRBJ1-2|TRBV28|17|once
CASSLRGAGQTNYGYTF
TGTGCCAGCAGTTTAAGGGGGGCGGGACAGACTAACTATGGCTACACCTTC
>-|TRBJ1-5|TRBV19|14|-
CASSIVRGNQPQHF
TGTGCCAGTAGTATAGTTCGGGGCAATCAGCCCCAGCATTTT